The 11 T cell receptor beta chains listed next were all sequenced from one sample in a study of tumor-infiltrating lymphocytes in primary liver carcinoma. The input was 500 ng total RNA; TCR beta cDNA was made from it with a constant-region primer. Three rounds of nested multiplex PCR with slightly modified ARM-PCR produced TCR beta libraries. The two initial PCR rounds, about 9 cycles each, used TRBV1-TRBV30 forward and C-beta reverse primers. TCRdb fed the multiplex PCR reads into MiXCR, producing one record per CDR3 protein. Among about 320,000 distinct CDR3 sequences listed, approximately 65% were seen once. Germline DNA was also extracted, with blood RNA taken from unsorted whole blood. The sequencing input was peripheral blood. All receptors derive from a man aged 40-49 years with primary liver carcinoma and hepatitis B virus infection.

The V and J genes are TRBV11-1 and TRBJ2-1; the match to TRBD2 covers 8 bases. The junction had 13 bases not matched to a gene; V was cut back by 5 bases and J by 13 bases. The CDR3 is 14 residues long. Germline assignment: CDR1 SGHAT and CDR2 FQDESV (reference sequence). DNA for the CDR3: TGTGCCAGCAGCCTCTCGGCGACTAGCGAGAGTCAGTTCTTC. Translation gives CASSLSATSESQFF.

The CDR3 DNA follows: TGTGCCAGCAACCTGGAGCGGGAATTTGAGCAGTTCTTC. This gives the protein CASNLEREFEQFF. The chain joins TRBV4-2 to TRBJ2-1; 7 nucleotides agree with TRBD2. The junction had 9 bases not matched to a gene; V was cut back by 7 bases and J by 9 bases. Germline loops: CDR1 LGHNA, CDR2 YNFKEQ. The CDR3 runs to 13 residues.

J is TRBJ2-5 and V is TRBV5-1; 7 bases fit TRBD2. The CDR3 covers 14 residues. Germline V gives CDR1 SGHRS, CDR2 YFSETQ. J was trimmed by 5 bases and V by 6 bases; bases with no gene match: 10. In DNA, the CDR3 is TGCGCCAGCACTGAGGCGGGAGAGGGGGAGACCCAGTACTTC. Translation gives CASTEAGEGETQYF.

This clonotype came up a few times. The chain uses TRBV5-1 and TRBJ2-7, with TRBD2 identical over 8 bases. Germline V gene data show CDR1 as SGHRS and CDR2 as YFSETQ. This CDR3 has 13 residues. V trimming: 4 bases; J trimming: 3 bases; junction bases outside the gene matches: 3. CDR3 nucleotides: TGCGCCAGCAGCGTCGGGACTAGCTACGAGCAGTACTTC. Its translation is CASSVGTSYEQYF. The entire variable domain, with the rest obtained from reference TRBV5-1 and TRBJ2-7, is as follows: KAGVTQTPRYLIKTRGQQVTLSCSPISGHRSVSWYQQTPGQGLQFLFEYFSETQRNKGNFPGRFSGRQFSNSRSEMNVSTLELGDSALYLCASSVGTSYEQYFGPGTRLTVT.

This clonotype appeared many times. This chain links TRBV11-2 with TRBJ2-3, with 7 bases fitting TRBD2. Germline loops: CDR1 SGHAT, CDR2 FQNNGV. Trimming at V came to 0 bases and at J to 7 bases, leaving 7 bases not matched to a gene. The CDR3 covers 15 residues. The DNA for the CDR3 is TGTGCCAGCAGCTTAGAGAGCGGCGGGAGAAATACGCAGTATTTT. It codes for CASSLESGGRNTQYF.

In regard to this clonotype: A much larger clone differs by one base, so this may be a read error. The V call is TRBV6-2 or TRBV6-3, the J call TRBJ2-5, with 13 bases aligning to TRBD2. The CDR3 runs 14 residues. Germline V lookup: CDR1 MNHEY, CDR2 SVGEGT. CDR3 sequence: CAGSGLAGEETQYF. The CDR3 coding sequence is TGTGCCGGCAGTGGACTAGCGGGAGAGGAGACCCAGTACTTC.

Turning to this clonotype: Germline is not matched at one junction end, which may reflect a read error. The J gene is TRBJ1-3, the V gene TRBV6-1, with D unclear. The germline V gene encodes CDR1 MNHNS and CDR2 SASEGT. The CDR3 spans 15 residues. This chain's CDR3 is CASSERGSSGNTIYF. The CDR3 region has the DNA TGTGCGAGCAGTGAACGAGGGAGCTCCGGAAACACCATATATTTT.

This clonotype was observed a handful of times. V is TRBV4-1 and J is TRBJ2-1, with a tentative D call TRBD1 (5 bases). From germline, CDR1 is MGHRA and CDR2 YSYEKL. The V end lost 0 bases, the J end lost 7 bases, and 16 bases lay between the germline ends. This CDR3 contains 16 residues. The CDR3 reads CASSQDPAGRWNEQFF. CDR3 sequence (DNA): TGCGCCAGCAGCCAAGATCCCGCAGGGCGATGGAATGAGCAGTTCTTC.

This sequence joins TRBV14 and TRBJ2-1, with D perhaps matching TRBD1 (6 bases). Deletions cut 5 bases from V and 11 bases from J, with 25 bases between. The CDR3 extends over 16 amino acids. CDR1 SGHDN and CDR2 FVKESK come from the germline V gene. CDR3 sequence: CASSYTSSIDRNKQFF. The CDR3 bases are TGTGCCAGCAGCTACACGTCCTCGATTGACAGGAATAAGCAGTTCTTC.

The chain joins TRBV20-1 to TRBJ2-5; 7 nucleotides align to TRBD1. The junction had 10 bases not matched to a gene; V was cut back by 5 bases and J by 4 bases. Germline V gene lookup returns CDR1 DFQATT and CDR2 SNEGSKA (reference sequence). CDR3 length: 14 amino acids. CDR3 residues: CSAGPGTVAETQYF. The CDR3 DNA reads TGCAGTGCTGGTCCCGGGACAGTTGCAGAGACCCAGTACTTC.

The gene calls are TRBV30 and TRBJ2-2; D unclear. CDR1 and CDR2 (germline): GTSNPN, SVGIG (reference sequence). V lost 3 bases and J lost 2, with 10 bases in between. The CDR3 length is 14 residues. The chain's CDR3 is CAWSVAANTGELFF. The CDR3 DNA follows: TGTGCCTGGAGCGTGGCCGCAAACACCGGGGAGCTGTTTTTT.